These T cell receptor beta chains were read from a single sample in a study of early T cells in non-severe SARS-CoV-2 infection. TCRdb processed the 5' RACE reads anew with MiXCR; each CDR3 protein has one entry. This table has 65,000 to 85,000 distinct CDR3 sequences, about a sixth appearing once. The sequenced sample consisted of whole blood. Receptors originate from an adult who was a healthcare worker with PCR-confirmed SARS-CoV-2 infection or an uninfected control (not recorded which). Each CDR3 is given with its conserved first and last residue. The order of the fields is clone size, D gene, J gene, V gene, CDR3 protein, CDR3 DNA. A D gene is named only where the DNA matches it firmly. Clone size, where shown, is once, few, many, or a class for clones that have expanded.

few,NA,TRBJ2-5,TRBV20-1,CTSAVQETQYF,TGCACCTCTGCAGTCCAAGAGACCCAGTACTTC
NA,NA,TRBJ2-5,TRBV7-2,CASSLAGSKETQYF,TGTGCCAGCAGCTTAGCGGGTAGTAAAGAGACCCAGTACTTC
few,TRBD2,TRBJ2-1,TRBV19,CASSFGGAVGNEQFF,TGTGCCAGTAGTTTCGGGGGGGCCGTAGGCAATGAGCAGTTCTTC
few,NA,TRBJ2-2,TRBV29-1,CSVQGAERKLFF,TGCAGCGTTCAAGGGGCTGAGCGGAAGCTGTTTTTT
many,NA,TRBJ2-7,TRBV21-1,CASSPNAGSGEQYF,TGTGCCAGCAGCCCAAACGCAGGGTCTGGGGAGCAGTACTTC
NA,NA,TRBJ1-2,TRBV6-5,CASSYGVGDYGYTF,TGTGCCAGCAGTTACGGAGTGGGAGACTATGGCTACACCTTC
medium-sized,NA,TRBJ1-1,TRBV3-1,CASSHSTGHTEAFF,TGTGCCAGCAGCCATTCCACGGGTCACACTGAAGCTTTCTTT
NA,TRBD2,TRBJ2-5,TRBV24-1,CATSRGLAGGPETQYF,TGTGCCACCAGCCGCGGACTAGCGGGAGGGCCAGAGACCCAGTACTTC
NA,NA,TRBJ1-1,TRBV11-2,CASSVGVHRVNTEAFF,TGTGCCAGCAGCGTTGGGGTCCACAGGGTCAACACTGAAGCTTTCTTT
many,TRBD1,TRBJ2-2,TRBV6-5,CASSSDRANTGELFF,TGTGCCAGCAGTTCGGACAGGGCGAACACCGGGGAGCTGTTTTTT
few,TRBD2,TRBJ2-1,TRBV4-1,CASSQGSGDEQFF,TGCGCCAGCAGCCAGGGAAGCGGGGATGAGCAGTTCTTC
few,NA,TRBJ2-5,TRBV24-1,CATSDPRTFQETQYF,TGTGCCACCAGTGATCCTCGGACTTTCCAAGAGACCCAGTACTTC
NA,NA,TRBJ2-1,TRBV4-2,CASSQFLEGSSYNEQFF,TGTGCCAGCAGCCAATTTCTAGAGGGGAGCTCCTACAATGAGCAGTTCTTC
few,NA,TRBJ2-1,TRBV7-9,CASSLVGIVSYNEQFF,TGTGCCAGCAGCTTAGTTGGAATAGTCTCCTACAATGAGCAGTTCTTC
few,NA,TRBJ1-6,TRBV18,CASSPGPPSPLHF,TGTGCCAGCTCACCCGGGCCACCGTCACCCCTCCACTTT
NA,NA,TRBJ2-2,TRBV28,CASRVADRNTGELFF,TGTGCCAGCAGGGTTGCGGACAGGAACACCGGGGAGCTGTTTTTT
NA,NA,TRBJ1-5,TRBV5-1,CASSFLGEQPQHF,TGCGCCAGCAGCTTTCTAGGGGAGCAGCCCCAGCATTTT
many,TRBD2,TRBJ2-7,TRBV6-6,CASSYSLPLAGVSYEQYF,TGTGCCAGCAGTTACTCCCTTCCCCTAGCGGGAGTCTCCTACGAGCAGTACTTC
few,TRBD2,TRBJ2-5,TRBV7-8,CASSSGGASGTTETQYF,TGTGCCAGCAGCTCAGGTGGGGCTAGCGGGACCACTGAGACCCAGTACTTC
few,NA,TRBJ2-1,TRBV29-1,CSVEAGASYNEQFF,TGCAGCGTTGAAGCAGGGGCGTCCTACAATGAGCAGTTCTTC
NA,NA,TRBJ2-2,TRBV9,CASSVRSGEGSAGELFF,TGTGCCAGCAGCGTAAGAAGCGGAGAGGGATCGGCCGGGGAGCTGTTTTTT
NA,NA,TRBJ2-1,TRBV19,CASNDLYNEQFF,TGTGCCAGTAATGACCTCTACAATGAGCAGTTCTTC
NA,NA,TRBJ2-7,TRBV20-1,CSARPRAYEQYF,TGCAGTGCTAGACCTAGGGCCTACGAGCAGTACTTC
NA,TRBD2,TRBJ2-1,TRBV2,CASSGRTSVGGEQFF,TGTGCCAGCAGCGGGAGGACTAGCGTAGGGGGTGAGCAGTTCTTC
NA,NA,TRBJ2-7,TRBV6-1,CASSDPGRSLGEQYF,TGTGCCAGCAGTGATCCTGGACGGTCCCTTGGGGAGCAGTACTTC
few,NA,TRBJ1-6,TRBV18,CASSPRTGEDSPLHF,TGTGCCAGCTCACCAAGGACGGGGGAAGATTCACCCCTCCACTTT
few,NA,TRBJ2-4,TRBV29-1,CSAEARGRSIQYF,TGCAGCGCTGAGGCTCGGGGCCGAAGCATTCAGTACTTC
many,TRBD1,TRBJ1-5,TRBV5-1,CASSSTGQENQPQHF,TGCGCCAGCAGCTCGACTGGACAGGAGAATCAGCCCCAGCATTTT
many,NA,TRBJ1-2,TRBV28,CASSLLQAGGYTF,TGTGCCAGCAGTTTATTGCAGGCGGGTGGCTACACCTTC
medium-sized,NA,TRBJ2-3,TRBV7-2,CASSPSSSDTQYF,TGTGCCAGCAGCCCTAGCTCTTCAGATACGCAGTATTTT
many,NA,TRBJ1-6,TRBV4-1,CASSQTGQNSPLHF,TGCGCCAGCAGCCAAACTGGACAGAATTCACCCCTCCACTTT
NA,TRBD1,TRBJ1-5,TRBV28,CASSPIRSGGNQPQHF,TGTGCCAGCAGTCCGATACGGTCAGGGGGAAATCAGCCCCAGCATTTT
NA,NA,TRBJ1-3,TRBV6-6,CASSTPSSGNTIYF,TGTGCCAGCAGTACCCCTTCCTCTGGAAACACCATATATTTT
few,NA,TRBJ2-6,TRBV9,CASSVSGNGANVLTF,TGTGCCAGCAGCGTATCAGGGAATGGGGCCAACGTCCTGACTTTC
NA,NA,TRBJ2-1,TRBV10-1,CASSEARVGYNEQFF,TGCGCCAGCAGTGAGGCCAGGGTGGGCTACAATGAGCAGTTCTTC
NA,NA,TRBJ1-5,TRBV24-1,CATSDPNQPQHF,TGTGCCACCAGTGATCCCAATCAGCCCCAGCATTTT
many,NA,TRBJ1-5,TRBV20-1,CSARDGGEVRDTNQPQHF,TGCAGTGCTAGAGATGGGGGTGAAGTCCGGGACACTAATCAGCCCCAGCATTTT
many,NA,TRBJ2-2,TRBV20-1,CSARGTYTGELFF,TGCAGTGCTAGGGGGACATATACCGGGGAGCTGTTTTTT
few,TRBD2,TRBJ2-1,TRBV20-1,CRLGERGGRTYNEQFF,TGCAGGCTAGGGGAGCGGGGGGGCCGGACCTACAATGAGCAGTTCTTC
NA,NA,TRBJ2-1,TRBV14,CASSPHPLSLLDNEQFF,TGTGCCAGCAGTCCCCACCCTCTTAGCCTACTTGACAATGAGCAGTTCTTC
NA,TRBD1,TRBJ2-2,TRBV7-6,CASRDRAGELFF,TGTGCCAGCAGAGACAGGGCCGGGGAGCTGTTTTTT
many,NA,TRBJ2-6,TRBV12-3/TRBV12-4,CASRQGGGGRSGANVLTF,TGTGCCAGCAGGCAGGGAGGGGGAGGTCGCTCTGGGGCCAACGTCCTGACTTTC
many,TRBD1,TRBJ1-2,TRBV7-8,CASSPRRGENYGYTF,TGTGCCAGCAGCCCGCGCAGGGGGGAAAACTATGGCTACACCTTC
few,TRBD1,TRBJ1-3,TRBV28,CASSSGTGEVRNTIYF,TGTGCCAGCAGTTCCGGGACAGGGGAGGTTCGAAACACCATATATTTT
NA,NA,TRBJ2-7,TRBV7-6,CASSPDLYEQYF,TGTGCCAGCAGCCCGGACCTCTACGAGCAGTACTTC